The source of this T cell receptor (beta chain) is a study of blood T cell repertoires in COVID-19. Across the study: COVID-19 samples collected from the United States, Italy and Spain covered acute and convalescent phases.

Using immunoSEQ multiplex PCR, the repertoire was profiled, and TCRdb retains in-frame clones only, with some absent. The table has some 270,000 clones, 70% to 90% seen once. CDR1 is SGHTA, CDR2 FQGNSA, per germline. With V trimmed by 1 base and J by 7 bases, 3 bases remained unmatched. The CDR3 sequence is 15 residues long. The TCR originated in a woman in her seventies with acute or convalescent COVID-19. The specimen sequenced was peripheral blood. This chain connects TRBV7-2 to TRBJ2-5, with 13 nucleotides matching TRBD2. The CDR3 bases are TGTGCCAGCAGCTTAGGGGGACTAGCGGGGAGGACCCAGTACTTC. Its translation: CASSLGGLAGRTQYF.